This TCR beta chain appears in the sequencing data of a study of blood T cell repertoires in COVID-19. In the original processing: How many nucleated cells were present was estimated from reference gene primer amplification. Sequencing used immunoSEQ multiplex PCR; TCRdb keeps in-frame clones, though not all of them. For V, J and clone size, that table is used; D and trimming come from the DNA. The table shows 60,000 or so clones, with over 75% occurring only once. Trimming stripped 4 bases from V and 2 bases from J, with 8 bases between. The CDR3 loop spans 13 amino acids. CDR1 SGHRS and CDR2 YFSETQ come from the germline V gene.

The receptor was derived from a man older than 75 with acute or convalescent COVID-19. The chain uses TRBV5-1 and TRBJ2-3; TRBD2 is a possible D gene (5 bases). The specimen sequenced was peripheral blood. The CDR3 loop is CASSRGSTDTQYF. The CDR3 bases are TGCGCCAGCAGCCGAGGGTCCACAGATACGCAGTATTTT. Full variable domain (outside the CDR3, taken from reference TRBV5-1 and TRBJ2-3): KAGVTQTPRYLIKTRGQQVTLSCSPISGHRSVSWYQQTPGQGLQFLFEYFSETQRNKGNFPGRFSGRQFSNSRSEMNVSTLELGDSALYLCASSRGSTDTQYFGPGTRLTVL.